The rows below give T cell receptor beta chains drawn from one sample of a study of identical twins. TCRdb reanalysed the 5' RACE reads using MiXCR and keeps one entry per CDR3 protein. The data hold some 570,000 distinct CDR3 sequences, with about a fifth observed a single time. These sequences were also reported in another study, on yellow fever vaccine responses in identical twins.

Material: CD4+ T cells sorted from blood. Receptors originate from a woman aged 18-30 years in good health. Each CDR3 is given with its conserved first and last residue. The order of the fields is CDR3 protein, V gene.

CASSLATGGKETQYF | TRBV5-1
CATSREPGGGETQYF | TRBV15
CASSPRGAADSGNTIYF | TRBV4-1
CATKSSGRNTGELFF | TRBV6-4
CASTWGQGGTDTQYF | TRBV12-3/TRBV12-4
CATSEWGQGSYNEQFF | TRBV24-1
CASSGYRVYEQYF | TRBV3-1
CAGSTPLAGVNEQFF | TRBV27
CSAMAIALFNTDTQYF | TRBV20-1
CASSPSVAEENTEAFF | TRBV18
CASSLKGVLAGTETQYF | TRBV7-8
CASSYTRTGELFF | TRBV6-5
CASSMGSRINQPQHF | TRBV19
CASSEQGAGDTQYF | TRBV6-4
CASSFIGLGVEETQYF | TRBV27
CASSQLTGTADHEQYF | TRBV14